A selection of T cell receptor beta chains follows, all from one sample in a study of graft-versus-host responses after intestinal transplantation. Here immunoSEQ multiplex PCR was the method, and the copy in TCRdb shows in-frame clones only, minus some. The sample records fewer than 70,000 clones, 92% being singletons. Sequenced material: bone marrow, taken 734 days after intestinal transplantation. The receptors here all came from a human patient who received an intestinal transplant, so some T cells may come from the graft donor. CDR3s leave out the opening cysteine and the closing phenylalanine or tryptophan. Fields, in order: CDR3 protein, V gene, J gene.

cdr3_aa: ASSLLNTEAF
v_call: TRBV28
j_call: TRBJ1-1

cdr3_aa: ASSYTSGGVETQY
v_call: TRBV5-4
j_call: TRBJ2-5

cdr3_aa: ASRGVRGPWNEQF
v_call: TRBV7-2
j_call: TRBJ2-1

cdr3_aa: SVGLVLTAGYT
v_call: TRBV29-1
j_call: TRBJ1-2

cdr3_aa: ASSESSSLTGELF
v_call: TRBV2
j_call: TRBJ2-2

cdr3_aa: ASSVGSVDQPQH
v_call: TRBV9
j_call: TRBJ1-5

cdr3_aa: ASSLEDKRGETQY
v_call: TRBV5-1
j_call: TRBJ2-5

cdr3_aa: ASALGLAGIEQF
v_call: TRBV6-6
j_call: TRBJ2-1

cdr3_aa: ASSLAGHSYEQY
v_call: TRBV6-5
j_call: TRBJ2-7

cdr3_aa: ASSKGDTGLNSPLH
v_call: TRBV21-1
j_call: TRBJ1-6

cdr3_aa: ASSLLVLLDTQY
v_call: TRBV7-2
j_call: TRBJ2-3

cdr3_aa: ASSLAGNTDTQY
v_call: TRBV11-1
j_call: TRBJ2-3

cdr3_aa: ASRDRGRGYGYT
v_call: TRBV28
j_call: TRBJ1-2

cdr3_aa: ASSLASGPNYGYT
v_call: TRBV11-2
j_call: TRBJ1-2

cdr3_aa: ASSLRLGGNQPQH
v_call: TRBV28
j_call: TRBJ1-5

cdr3_aa: ASSDGTGTTEAF
v_call: TRBV6-5
j_call: TRBJ1-1

cdr3_aa: ASSLAAGAGVYEKLF
v_call: TRBV11-2
j_call: TRBJ1-4

cdr3_aa: ASSYYGTGSGYT
v_call: TRBV5-1
j_call: TRBJ1-2

cdr3_aa: ASSLSRGSSPLH
v_call: TRBV27
j_call: TRBJ1-6

cdr3_aa: ASSSDLGTEAF
v_call: TRBV7-3
j_call: TRBJ1-1

cdr3_aa: STVGEAF
v_call: TRBV20-1
j_call: TRBJ1-1

cdr3_aa: SAPNPTGGNNYGYT
v_call: TRBV29-1
j_call: TRBJ1-2

cdr3_aa: ASSEWLATMENEQF
v_call: TRBV2
j_call: TRBJ2-1

cdr3_aa: ASSESSYNEQF
v_call: TRBV9
j_call: TRBJ2-1

cdr3_aa: ASTFSDRIYEQY
v_call: TRBV28
j_call: TRBJ2-7

cdr3_aa: ASSQMTGGNGYT
v_call: TRBV14
j_call: TRBJ1-2

cdr3_aa: ASSVWGLGTDTQY
v_call: TRBV9
j_call: TRBJ2-3

cdr3_aa: ASSSLRPEQY
v_call: TRBV28
j_call: TRBJ2-7

cdr3_aa: ASSLLRVAGANVLT
v_call: TRBV4-1
j_call: TRBJ2-6

cdr3_aa: ASSVVASGITDTQY
v_call: TRBV9
j_call: TRBJ2-3

cdr3_aa: ASTTGSNQPQH
v_call: TRBV18
j_call: TRBJ1-5

cdr3_aa: ASSLDPGDVYNSPLH
v_call: TRBV7-6
j_call: TRBJ1-6

cdr3_aa: ASSPRQDSYEQY
v_call: TRBV4-1
j_call: TRBJ2-7

cdr3_aa: ASSELLLAGYEQY
v_call: TRBV2
j_call: TRBJ2-7

cdr3_aa: SVDMRSGRNPYEQY
v_call: TRBV29-1
j_call: TRBJ2-7

cdr3_aa: ASSPQGSDEQY
v_call: TRBV7-9
j_call: TRBJ2-7

cdr3_aa: SAHRAADTQY
v_call: TRBV29-1
j_call: TRBJ2-3

cdr3_aa: ASSPARSLAVIGETQY
v_call: TRBV2
j_call: TRBJ2-5

cdr3_aa: ASSSDRVYNEQF
v_call: TRBV27
j_call: TRBJ2-1

cdr3_aa: ASSYSLGSGANVLT
v_call: TRBV6-5
j_call: TRBJ2-6

cdr3_aa: ASSLGTVYNEQF
v_call: TRBV5-6
j_call: TRBJ2-1

cdr3_aa: ASSLVDGLEQY
v_call: TRBV7-2
j_call: TRBJ2-7

cdr3_aa: ATPSPGPKGTQY
v_call: TRBV15
j_call: TRBJ2-5

cdr3_aa: ASSPLGASTDTQY
v_call: TRBV7-6
j_call: TRBJ2-3

cdr3_aa: ASSLGDRVHEQY
v_call: TRBV7-6
j_call: TRBJ2-7

cdr3_aa: ASSSGQGVGTDTQY
v_call: TRBV28
j_call: TRBJ2-3

cdr3_aa: STLTGANYGYT
v_call: TRBV29-1
j_call: TRBJ1-2

cdr3_aa: ASSLGTSGKNLDTQY
v_call: TRBV5-1
j_call: TRBJ2-3

cdr3_aa: ASSPPQGAQY
v_call: TRBV4-1
j_call: TRBJ2-5

cdr3_aa: ASSTGLAEQF
v_call: TRBV19
j_call: TRBJ2-1

cdr3_aa: ASLLGGVDYEQY
v_call: TRBV2
j_call: TRBJ2-7

cdr3_aa: ASSLYRGAYGDTQY
v_call: TRBV6-5
j_call: TRBJ2-3

cdr3_aa: ASSDWGSSYNEQF
v_call: TRBV6-1
j_call: TRBJ2-1

cdr3_aa: ASSGGTSGGTDTQY
v_call: TRBV5-1
j_call: TRBJ2-3

cdr3_aa: ASSSRTPIYNEQF
v_call: TRBV5-5
j_call: TRBJ2-1

cdr3_aa: ASSQPNYEQY
v_call: TRBV7-9
j_call: TRBJ2-7

cdr3_aa: ASSLFGSDNQPQH
v_call: TRBV27
j_call: TRBJ1-5